Each of the 14 T cell receptor beta chains below was sequenced from the same sample in a study of immune cell composition in non-small cell lung cancer. The table came from immunoSEQ multiplex PCR; TCRdb's copy has only in-frame clones and leaves some out. The sample comprises about 3,100 clones, roughly 82% of which are singletons, and roughly 8.9% rests with the top ten. Material: lung tumor tissue. The receptors stem from a human donor with non-small cell lung cancer.

Worth noting for this clone: One junction end does not reproduce the germline sequence, and a read error may be involved. The genes are TRBV7-7 and TRBJ2-5, with D perhaps TRBD2 (6 bases). Per germline, CDR1 SSHAT and CDR2 FNYEAQ (reference sequence). The CDR3 runs to 15 residues. The CDR3 loop reads CASSLGGGTLETQYF. CDR3 sequence (DNA): TGTGCTAGCAGCTTGGGGGGAGGAACTCTAGAGACCCAGTACTTC.

This rearrangement joins TRBV27 to TRBJ2-1, with D unclear. Germline V gene data show CDR1 as MNHEY and CDR2 as SMNVEV (reference sequence). CDR3 length: 13 residues. Trimming stripped 8 bases from V and 0 bases from J, with 8 bases between. The CDR3 nucleotides read TGTGCCAGCCGAGACAACTCCTACAATGAGCAGTTCTTC. Translated: CASRDNSYNEQFF.

This chain connects TRBV5-1 to TRBJ2-4; D unclear. Germline V gene lookup returns CDR1 SGHRS and CDR2 YFSETQ. The CDR3 totals 14 residues. V dropped 0 bases and J dropped 2 bases, with 6 bases sitting between them. The CDR3 spells CASSLDSSKNIQYF. CDR3 coding DNA: TGCGCCAGCAGCTTGGACAGCTCCAAAAACATTCAGTACTTC.

The chain is built from TRBV28 and TRBJ2-3; tentative D call: TRBD1 (5 bases). CDR3 length equals 15 residues. Germline loops: CDR1 MDHEN, CDR2 SYDVKM. V lost 3 bases, J lost 1 base, and 11 bases lay in between. The CDR3 here is CASSLLVRGTDTQYF. DNA for the CDR3: TGTGCCAGCAGTTTGCTTGTCAGGGGCACAGATACGCAGTATTTT.

V is TRBV10-3 and J is TRBJ2-5, with 7 bases identical to TRBD1. This CDR3 has 14 residues. Germline CDR1 ENHRY, CDR2 SYGVKD. Trimming removed 10 bases from V and 1 base from J; junction bases left unmatched: 9. In DNA form, the CDR3 reads TGTGCCAGCAGCACACAGGGGCCCCAAGAGACCCAGTACTTC. Amino acids: CASSTQGPQETQYF.

This chain links TRBV30 with TRBJ2-7; D is undetermined. This CDR3 has 14 residues. Germline values: CDR1 GTSNPN, CDR2 SVGIG (reference sequence). The germline V and J ends were trimmed by 2 bases and 5 bases, with 16 bases remaining between them. The CDR3 nucleotides read TGTGCCTGGAGTCTCACTACATGGAGTCACGAGCAGTACTTC. This sequence encodes CAWSLTTWSHEQYF. Full variable domain (outside the CDR3, taken from reference TRBV30 and TRBJ2-7): SQTIHQWPATLVQPVGSPLSLECTVEGTSNPNLYWYRQAAGRGLQLLFYSVGIGQISSEVPQNLSASRPQDRQFILSSKKLLLSDSGFYLCAWSLTTWSHEQYFGPGTRLTVT.

This rearrangement joins TRBV5-1 to TRBJ1-1; 11 positions agree with TRBD1. This CDR3 spans 13 amino acids. V lost 4 bases and J lost 10; bases outside the gene matches: 6. Per germline, CDR1 SGHRS and CDR2 YFSETQ. The CDR3 bases are TGCGCCAGCAGCCCGGGACAGGGGGTGGTAGCTTTCTTT. Its protein product is CASSPGQGVVAFF. Full variable domain (rest looked up from reference TRBV5-1 and TRBJ1-1): KAGVTQTPRYLIKTRGQQVTLSCSPISGHRSVSWYQQTPGQGLQFLFEYFSETQRNKGNFPGRFSGRQFSNSRSEMNVSTLELGDSALYLCASSPGQGVVAFFGQGTRLTVV.

This chain joins TRBV27 and TRBJ2-7; tentatively, D is TRBD2 (6 bases). The germline gives CDR1 MNHEY, CDR2 SMNVEV (reference sequence). V was clipped by 5 bases and J by 0 bases, with 14 bases between them. This CDR3 is built from 15 residues. CDR3: CASSASSSASYEQYF. CDR3 coding DNA: TGTGCCAGCAGTGCCTCCTCTAGCGCCTCCTACGAGCAGTACTTC.

The genes are TRBV5-4 and TRBJ2-5, with unresolved D. The V end was cut by 3 bases, the J end by 5 bases, with 14 bases between. Per germline, CDR1 SGHNT and CDR2 YYREEE (reference sequence). CDR3 length equals 14 residues. CDR3 DNA: TGTGCCAGCAGCTCAGGTCCCTTAAAGGAGACCCAGTACTTC. This codes for CASSSGPLKETQYF.

The V and J genes are TRBV11-2 and TRBJ2-2; TRBD1 agrees at 7 bases. Germline V gives CDR1 SGHAT, CDR2 FQNNGV. This CDR3 contains 18 residues. V trimming: 5 bases; J trimming: 1 base; junction bases outside the gene matches: 13. CDR3 amino acids: CASSPGQVWAENTGELFF. Here the CDR3 DNA reads TGTGCCAGCAGCCCAGGACAGGTTTGGGCAGAGAACACCGGGGAGCTGTTTTTT.

The gene calls are TRBV5-4 and TRBJ2-7, with 9 bases lining up with TRBD2. The CDR3 has 13 residues. Germline CDR1 is SGHNT and CDR2 is YYREEE (reference sequence). V was clipped by 2 bases and J by 8 bases; unmatched bases: 5. CDR3 sequence reads: CASSLAGGPKQYF. The CDR3 nucleotides read TGTGCCAGCAGCTTAGCGGGAGGACCTAAGCAGTACTTC.

Details on this clone: Sequence at one end of the junction differs from germline and may be a read error. This rearrangement joins TRBV11-2 to TRBJ2-7; tentative D call: TRBD1 (6 bases). This CDR3 is built from 13 residues. CDR1 and CDR2 (germline): SGHAT, FQNNGV. The CDR3 DNA reads as TGTGCCAGCAGCATAGACAGGTCCTACGAGCAGTACTTC. Protein product: CASSIDRSYEQYF.

The genes are TRBV5-1 and TRBJ2-2; the D is unclear. The germline V gene encodes CDR1 SGHRS and CDR2 YFSETQ. Trimming cost V 1 base and J 5 bases, with 9 bases left between them. The CDR3 consists of 14 residues. CDR3 in amino acids: CASSLTTSTGELFF. CDR3 bases: TGCGCCAGCAGCTTGACGACATCTACCGGGGAGCTGTTTTTT.

The rearrangement links TRBV27 to TRBJ2-7, with D perhaps TRBD2 (6 bases). The germline gives CDR1 MNHEY, CDR2 SMNVEV (reference sequence). V lost 2 bases and J lost 3, with 17 bases in between. CDR3 length: 16 residues. The CDR3, as DNA: TGTGCCAGCAGTTTACTGTTCGGGGGTTTGGGCTACGAGCAGTACTTC. The encoded protein is CASSLLFGGLGYEQYF.